What follows describes a single T cell receptor beta chain. Assay used: immunoSEQ multiplex PCR; TCRdb lists only in-frame clones, some missing. The sample gives about 120,000 clones, about 91% of which show up once; 1% to 1.5% is in the top ten. This sample was included in a study of cytomegalovirus exposure and HLA in healthy donors. About the study: A subsequent analysis stated that the 110 or so validation repertoires were run on the same platform as the roughly 670 first-cohort repertoires.

CDR1 and CDR2 from the germline V gene are MNHNS and SASEGT. V lost 0 bases and J 6 bases, leaving 17 bases between the germline ends. CDR3 length: 16 amino acids. Material: PBMCs. J is TRBJ1-2 and V is TRBV6-1; perhaps TRBD1 as D (5 bases). The clonotype comes from a woman under 30 in good health and CMV-seronegative. In nucleotides, the CDR3 is TGTGCCAGCAGTGAAGCGGGGAACAGGCCGGCTGATGGCTACACCTTC. This translates into CASSEAGNRPADGYTF.